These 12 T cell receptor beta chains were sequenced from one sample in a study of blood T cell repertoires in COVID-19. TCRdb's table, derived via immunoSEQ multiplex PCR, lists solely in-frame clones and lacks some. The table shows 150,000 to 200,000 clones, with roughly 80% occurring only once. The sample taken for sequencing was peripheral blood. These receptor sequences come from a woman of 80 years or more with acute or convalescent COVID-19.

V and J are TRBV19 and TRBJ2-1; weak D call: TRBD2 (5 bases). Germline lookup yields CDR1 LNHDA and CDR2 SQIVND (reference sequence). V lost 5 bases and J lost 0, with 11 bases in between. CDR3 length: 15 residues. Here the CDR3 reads CASSGPAGSYNEQFF. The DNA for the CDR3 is TGTGCCAGTAGTGGACCCGCGGGCTCCTACAATGAGCAGTTCTTC. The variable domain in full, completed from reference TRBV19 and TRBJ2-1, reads DGGITQSPKYLFRKEGQNVTLSCEQNLNHDAMYWYRQDPGQGLRLIYYSQIVNDFQKGDIAEGYSVSREKKESFPLTVTSAQKNPTAFYLCASSGPAGSYNEQFFGPGTRLTVL.

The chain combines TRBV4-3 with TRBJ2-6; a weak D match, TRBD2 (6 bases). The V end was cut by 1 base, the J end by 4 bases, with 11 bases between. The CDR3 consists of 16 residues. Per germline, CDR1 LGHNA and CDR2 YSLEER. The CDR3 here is CASSQGGMTGANVLTF. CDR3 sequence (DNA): TGCGCCAGCAGCCAAGGCGGGATGACGGGGGCCAACGTCCTGACTTTC.

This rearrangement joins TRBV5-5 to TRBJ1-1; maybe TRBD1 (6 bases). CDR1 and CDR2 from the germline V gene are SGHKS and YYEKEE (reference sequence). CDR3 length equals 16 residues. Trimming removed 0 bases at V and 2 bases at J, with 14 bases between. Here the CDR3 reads CASSLGRYRVNTEAFF. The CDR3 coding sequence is TGTGCCAGCAGCTTGGGTAGATACAGGGTCAACACTGAAGCTTTCTTT.

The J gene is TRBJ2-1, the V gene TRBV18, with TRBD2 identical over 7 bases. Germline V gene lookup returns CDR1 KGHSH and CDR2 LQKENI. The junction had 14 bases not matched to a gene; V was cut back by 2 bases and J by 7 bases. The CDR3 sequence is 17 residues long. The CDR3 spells CASSPFRASGTSNEQFF. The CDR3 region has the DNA TGTGCCAGCTCACCATTTAGGGCTAGCGGAACCTCAAATGAGCAGTTCTTC.

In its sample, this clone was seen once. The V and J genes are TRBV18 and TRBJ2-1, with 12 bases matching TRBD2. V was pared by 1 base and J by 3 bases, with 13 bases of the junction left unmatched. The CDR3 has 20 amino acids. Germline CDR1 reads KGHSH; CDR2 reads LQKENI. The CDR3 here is CASSPRPLGLAGSRYNEQFF. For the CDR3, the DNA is TGTGCCAGCTCACCACGGCCCTTGGGACTAGCGGGCTCCCGCTACAATGAGCAGTTCTTC.

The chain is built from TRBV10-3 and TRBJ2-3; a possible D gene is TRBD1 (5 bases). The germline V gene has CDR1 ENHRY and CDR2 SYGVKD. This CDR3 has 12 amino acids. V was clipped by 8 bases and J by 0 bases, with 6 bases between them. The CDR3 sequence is CAIGASTDTQYF. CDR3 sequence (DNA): TGTGCCATCGGGGCTAGCACAGATACGCAGTATTTT.

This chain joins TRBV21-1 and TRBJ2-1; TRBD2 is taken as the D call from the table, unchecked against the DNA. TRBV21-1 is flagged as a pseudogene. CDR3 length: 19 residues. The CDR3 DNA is TGTGCCAGCAGCAAACCTTTGAGGGGCAGCGGGGCGGGATACAATGAGCAGTTCTTC. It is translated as CASSKPLRGSGAGYNEQFF.

DNA of the CDR3: TGTGCCAGCAGTCGGGGTTCAGCCGCTTTCTTT. It codes for CASSRGSAAFF. The J gene is TRBJ1-1, the V gene TRBV12-3 or TRBV12-4; D remains ambiguous. Trimming removed 5 bases at V and 11 bases at J, with 12 bases between. The CDR3 extends over 11 amino acids.

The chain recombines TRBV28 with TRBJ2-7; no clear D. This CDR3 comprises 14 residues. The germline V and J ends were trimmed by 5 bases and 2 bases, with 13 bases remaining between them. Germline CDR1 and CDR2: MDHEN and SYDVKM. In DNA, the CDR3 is TGTGCCAGCAGTGAAGACAATCTGACCTACGAGCAGTACTTC. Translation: CASSEDNLTYEQYF.

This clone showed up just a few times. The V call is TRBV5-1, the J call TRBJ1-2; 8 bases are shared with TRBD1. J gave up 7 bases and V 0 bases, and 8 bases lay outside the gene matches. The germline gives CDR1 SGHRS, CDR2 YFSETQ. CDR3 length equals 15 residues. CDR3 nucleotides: TGCGCCAGCAGCTTGGCGCAAGGGACAGGCGCTGGCTACACCTTC. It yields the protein CASSLAQGTGAGYTF.

DNA of the CDR3: TGTGCCAGCAGCTTAATCCCCCCCGGTCTTGGCTACACCTTC. Translation gives CASSLIPPGLGYTF. The rearrangement joins TRBV7-2 to TRBJ1-2, with D uncertain. Trimming stripped 2 bases from V and 7 bases from J, with 14 bases between. Germline CDR1 SGHTA, CDR2 FQGNSA. This CDR3 comprises 14 residues.

The CDR3 sequence is CASTRQGNSNSPLHF. The CDR3 nucleotides are TGCGCCAGCACTAGACAGGGAAATTCTAATTCACCCCTCCACTTT. The rearrangement uses TRBV10-2 and TRBJ1-6, with 7 bases that match TRBD1. This CDR3 is 15 amino acids long. Germline trimming cut 7 bases from V and 6 bases from J; bases unmatched to any gene: 9. Germline CDR1 WSHSY, CDR2 SAAADI.